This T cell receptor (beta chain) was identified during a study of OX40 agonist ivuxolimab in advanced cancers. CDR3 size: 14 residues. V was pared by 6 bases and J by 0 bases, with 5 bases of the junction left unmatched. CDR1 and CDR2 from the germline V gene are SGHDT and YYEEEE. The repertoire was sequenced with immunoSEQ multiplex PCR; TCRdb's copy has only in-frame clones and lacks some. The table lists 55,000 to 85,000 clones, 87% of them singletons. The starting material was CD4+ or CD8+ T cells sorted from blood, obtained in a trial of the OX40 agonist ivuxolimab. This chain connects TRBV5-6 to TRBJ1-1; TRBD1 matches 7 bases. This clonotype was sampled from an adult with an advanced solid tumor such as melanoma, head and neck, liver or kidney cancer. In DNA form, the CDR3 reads TGTGCCAGCAATCCGGGACAGATGAACACTGAAGCTTTCTTT. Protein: CASNPGQMNTEAFF.